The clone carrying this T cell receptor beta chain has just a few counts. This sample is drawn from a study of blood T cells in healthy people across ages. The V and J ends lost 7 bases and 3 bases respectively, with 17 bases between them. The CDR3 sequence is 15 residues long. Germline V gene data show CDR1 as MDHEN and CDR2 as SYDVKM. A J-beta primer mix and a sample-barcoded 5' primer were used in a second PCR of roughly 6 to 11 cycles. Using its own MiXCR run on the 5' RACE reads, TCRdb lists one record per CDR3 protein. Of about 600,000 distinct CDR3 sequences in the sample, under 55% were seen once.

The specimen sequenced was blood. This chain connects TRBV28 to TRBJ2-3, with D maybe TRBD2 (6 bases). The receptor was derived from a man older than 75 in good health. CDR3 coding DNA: TGTGCCAGCATGGGCGGGATGCCCCAGACAGATACGCAGTATTTT. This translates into CASMGGMPQTDTQYF.